These 22 T cell receptor beta chains share one sample of origin, sequenced in a study of Ad26.COV2.S vaccination and SARS-CoV-2 variants. Treatment described: roughly 18 received Ad26.COV2.S at low or high dose, single or two shots; roughly five received placebo; per-sample allocation not given. Samples were taken on day 63 after the first vaccine or placebo injection. Assay: immunoSEQ multiplex PCR; the TCRdb copy retains only in-frame clones and omits some. Of about half a million clones detected, roughly nine tenths appear once; the ten largest clones hold 1.5% to 2%. The sequencing here drew on peripheral blood, taken in a trial of Ad26.COV2.S vaccine versus placebo. The receptors come from a person aged 18-60 years who received the Ad26.COV2.S COVID-19 vaccine or a placebo.

This chain links TRBV27 with TRBJ2-5; tentatively, D is TRBD1 (5 bases). CDR3 length: 16 amino acids. The germline V and J ends were trimmed by 8 bases and 2 bases, with 21 bases remaining between them. The V gene's germline CDR1 is MNHEY and CDR2 SMNVEV (reference sequence). The CDR3 protein is CASGRIPTVKQETQYF. CDR3 bases: TGTGCCAGCGGTCGAATTCCGACAGTCAAACAAGAGACCCAGTACTTC.

In its sample, this clone was seen once. The chain recombines TRBV7-9 with TRBJ1-1; 7 bases fit TRBD1. This CDR3 has 14 amino acids. V trimming: 4 bases; J trimming: 1 base; junction bases outside the gene matches: 3. Germline assignment: CDR1 SEHNR and CDR2 FQNEAQ (reference sequence). For the CDR3, the DNA is TGTGCCAGCAGCTCCTCAGGGGGGAACACTGAAGCTTTCTTT. As protein: CASSSSGGNTEAFF.

This chain links TRBV28 with TRBJ2-7, with TRBD1 identical over 10 bases. The CDR3 is made up of 16 amino acids. From germline, CDR1 is MDHEN and CDR2 SYDVKM. Trimming took 3 bases from V and 2 from J; bases not matched to a gene: 7. Here the CDR3 reads CASSFSGTGVPYEQYF. CDR3 bases: TGTGCCAGCAGTTTTTCGGGGACAGGGGTTCCCTACGAGCAGTACTTC.

V is TRBV19 and J is TRBJ2-7, with D tentatively TRBD1 (6 bases). The germline V gene has CDR1 LNHDA and CDR2 SQIVND (reference sequence). The CDR3 length is 15 residues. V lost 3 bases, J lost 2 bases, and 14 bases lay in between. The CDR3 is CASSITGTPTYEQYF. As DNA, the CDR3 is TGTGCCAGTAGTATCACCGGGACACCTACCTACGAGCAGTACTTC.

The V and J genes are TRBV9 and TRBJ1-2, with a weak D call TRBD1 (6 bases). V gave up 0 bases and J gave up 5 bases, with 17 bases separating them. The CDR3 sequence is 16 residues long. Per germline, CDR1 SGDLS and CDR2 YYNGEE. For the CDR3, the DNA is TGTGCCAGCAGCGTAGGAGGCAGGGGAATGGGTTATGGCTACACCTTC. Encoded protein: CASSVGGRGMGYGYTF.

The chain employs TRBV5-1 and TRBJ2-6; the D gene is possibly TRBD1 (5 bases). The CDR3 loop spans 16 amino acids. Trimming left V 4 bases short and J 0 bases short, with 11 bases between. Germline V CDR1 and CDR2: SGHRS, YFSETQ. The CDR3 sequence is CASSAGLLSGANVLTF. The CDR3 nucleotides are TGCGCCAGCAGCGCAGGGTTACTCTCTGGGGCCAACGTCCTGACTTTC.

The CDR3 loop is CASSGSRISYNSPLHF. In nucleotides, the CDR3 is TGTGCCAGCAGCGGGAGCAGGATCTCCTATAATTCACCCCTCCACTTT. This chain links TRBV9 with TRBJ1-6; D ambiguous. Trimming took off 3 bases at V and 0 bases at J, with 10 bases between the two ends. This CDR3 region has 16 residues. Germline V lookup: CDR1 SGDLS, CDR2 YYNGEE.

The chain carries TRBV6-2 or TRBV6-3 and TRBJ2-3; 8 nucleotides line up with TRBD2. The CDR3 is made up of 18 amino acids. V lost 2 bases, J lost 5 bases, and 15 bases stayed unmatched. Germline CDR1 reads MNHEY; CDR2 reads SVGEGT. The CDR3 loop reads CASSYRAGGAFSGDTQYF. The CDR3 DNA is TGTGCCAGCAGTTACCGGGCGGGGGGTGCTTTTAGCGGAGATACGCAGTATTTT.

The chain uses TRBV14 and TRBJ2-4; 8 bases map to TRBD2. V was pared by 1 base and J by 9 bases, with 2 bases of the junction left unmatched. The CDR3 covers 13 residues. CDR1 is SGHDN and CDR2 is FVKESK in the germline V gene. The CDR3 DNA sequence: TGTGCCAGCAGCCAAGGGCTAGCGGGCATTCAGTACTTC. This gives the protein CASSQGLAGIQYF.

The rearrangement links TRBV18 to TRBJ2-3; D is unresolved. The V gene's germline CDR1 is KGHSH and CDR2 LQKENI. V was pared by 0 bases and J by 2 bases, with 9 bases between. The CDR3 runs to 15 residues. The chain's CDR3 is CASSPPRSATDTQYF. In nucleotides, the CDR3 is TGTGCCAGCTCACCACCGAGGTCAGCCACAGATACGCAGTATTTT.

The gene calls are TRBV27 and TRBJ1-2, with TRBD1 as a possible D gene (5 bases). V lost 5 bases to trimming and J lost 9 bases, with 16 bases between them. The CDR3 contains 13 residues. The germline V gene encodes CDR1 MNHEY and CDR2 SMNVEV (reference sequence). In DNA form, the CDR3 reads TGTGCCAGCAGTGGGGCAGGAATTGAGCGCTACACCTTC. The encoded protein is CASSGAGIERYTF.

This chain uses TRBV19 with TRBJ2-5; the D call may be TRBD1 or TRBD2 (5 bases each). The length of the CDR3 is 16 residues. The ends were cut back, 3 bases at V and 0 bases at J, with 14 bases in the middle. Germline CDR1 is LNHDA and CDR2 is SQIVND (reference sequence). CDR3: CASSIPGPGYQETQYF. DNA for the CDR3: TGTGCCAGTAGTATCCCGGGACCGGGATACCAAGAGACCCAGTACTTC.

The chain uses TRBV28 and TRBJ2-4; 9 bases are a match to TRBD2. The V and J ends lost 6 bases and 7 bases, in that order; junction bases with no gene match: 10. Germline loops: CDR1 MDHEN, CDR2 SYDVKM. The CDR3 totals 15 residues. The CDR3 coding sequence is TGTGCCAGCAGCCGACTTAGCGGGAGTTGGAACATTCAGTACTTC. As protein: CASSRLSGSWNIQYF. The complete variable domain, with remaining parts taken from reference TRBV28 and TRBJ2-4, reads DVKVTQSSRYLVKRTGEKVFLECVQDMDHENMFWYRQDPGLGLRLIYFSYDVKMKEKGDIPEGYSVSREKKERFSLILESASTNQTSMYLCASSRLSGSWNIQYFGAGTRLSVL.

The chain employs TRBV6-2 or TRBV6-3 and TRBJ2-3; D might be TRBD2 (7 bases). Between the trimmed V and J ends, which lost 4 bases and 2 bases, there was a span of 13 bases. Germline-derived CDR1 and CDR2 are MNHEY and SVGEGT. This CDR3 is 15 amino acids long. The CDR3 DNA reads as TGTGCCAGCAGTTCTCAGGGGAGGGCCACAGATACGCAGTATTTT. Translating it yields CASSSQGRATDTQYF.

The genes are TRBV3-1 (or the pseudogene TRBV3-2) and TRBJ2-7; 8 bases agree with TRBD2. The CDR3 consists of 16 residues. Germline V gives CDR1 LGHDT, CDR2 YNNKEL (reference sequence). The V and J ends lost 2 bases and 1 base, in that order; junction bases with no gene match: 7. The CDR3 coding sequence is TGTGCCAGCAGCCAACGGGGGGGTCCCACGTCCTACGAGCAGTACTTC. It codes for CASSQRGGPTSYEQYF.

CDR3 nucleotides: TGCGCCAGCAGCCAAGGGCTAGCGAGGTCCCTCGACAATGAGCAGTTCTTC. Translating gives CASSQGLARSLDNEQFF. The chain is built from TRBV4-1 and TRBJ2-1, with D possibly matching TRBD2 (6 bases). The germline CDR1 and CDR2 sequences are MGHRA and YSYEKL. V lost 1 base and J lost 5, with 18 bases in between. This CDR3 comprises 17 residues.

This clone was found a few times. This chain links TRBV19 with TRBJ1-1; no clear D gene. Germline CDR1 LNHDA, CDR2 SQIVND (reference sequence). V shed 7 bases and J shed 4 bases, with 16 bases lying between them. CDR3 size: 14 residues. The CDR3, as DNA: TGTGCCAGTATCGGTTCGCAGTGGAGCACTGAAGCTTTCTTT. This gives the protein CASIGSQWSTEAFF.

As concerns this clone: At one end, the junction sequence differs from germline, possibly due to a read error. This chain links TRBV7-7 with TRBJ2-5; D could derive from TRBD1 or TRBD2 (5 bases each). CDR3 length: 15 amino acids. The germline V gene encodes CDR1 SSHAT and CDR2 FNYEAQ (reference sequence). The CDR3: CASSPKGTFVETQYF. CDR3 in DNA: TGTGCTAGCAGCCCAAAGGGGACCTTTGTAGAGACCCAGTACTTC.

The table lists this clone with a count of one. V gene TRBV6-2 or TRBV6-3 combines with J gene TRBJ1-2; D uncertain. The germline gives CDR1 MNHEY, CDR2 SVGEGT. This CDR3 is 14 amino acids long. Trimming took off 4 bases at V and 1 base at J, with 10 bases between the two ends. The CDR3 DNA follows: TGTGCCAGCAGTTCGGGCAGTGGTAACTATGGCTACACCTTC. Its translation is CASSSGSGNYGYTF.

This chain links TRBV28 with TRBJ1-6, with D uncertain. The CDR3 loop spans 18 amino acids. Germline assignment: CDR1 MDHEN and CDR2 SYDVKM. Trimming cost V 1 base and J 7 bases, with 20 bases left between them. Here the CDR3 reads CASSLYPRLGLMNSPLHF. The DNA for the CDR3 is TGTGCCAGCAGTTTATACCCGCGATTAGGGTTAATGAATTCACCCCTCCACTTT.

The gene calls are TRBV10-3 and TRBJ1-5; 9 nucleotides agree with TRBD1. The CDR3 contains 20 residues. V shed 4 bases and J 1 base; nucleotides not matched to a gene: 17. Per germline, CDR1 ENHRY and CDR2 SYGVKD. In DNA form, the CDR3 reads TGTGCCATCAGTGGTAGCGTACGGGACAGGGTTAAGGGCAGCAATCAGCCCCAGCATTTT. Protein: CAISGSVRDRVKGSNQPQHF.

The CDR3 DNA reads as TGTGCCAGCAGCCAACGTCTCTCCACGCAAAACATTCAGTACTTC. Protein: CASSQRLSTQNIQYF. The V and J genes are TRBV3-1 (or the pseudogene TRBV3-2) and TRBJ2-4; D is undetermined. This CDR3 region has 15 residues. V lost 2 bases and J 5 bases, leaving 13 bases between the germline ends. Germline assignment: CDR1 LGHDT and CDR2 YNNKEL (reference sequence).